A single sample is the source of the 25 T cell receptor beta chains below, sequenced in a study of OX40 agonist ivuxolimab in advanced cancers. Sequencing used immunoSEQ multiplex PCR; TCRdb keeps in-frame clones, though not all of them. The sample lists around 46,000 clones; 90% to 95% were seen once. This specimen was CD4+ or CD8+ T cells sorted from blood, taken in a trial of the OX40 agonist ivuxolimab. These receptors all come from an adult with an advanced solid tumor such as melanoma, head and neck, liver or kidney cancer.

J is TRBJ1-1 and V is TRBV4-1, with TRBD1 matching over 7 bases. J gave up 7 bases and V 2 bases, and 7 bases lay outside the gene matches. The length of the CDR3 is 14 residues. Germline loops: CDR1 MGHRA, CDR2 YSYEKL. The CDR3 region has the DNA TGCGCCAGCAGCCAATTCCGGGACAGCGTTGAAGCTTTCTTT. Protein product: CASSQFRDSVEAFF.

The chain carries TRBV5-1 and TRBJ1-2, with D perhaps matching TRBD1 (5 bases). V lost 4 bases and J lost 10, with 14 bases in between. The CDR3 covers 12 residues. The germline gives CDR1 SGHRS, CDR2 YFSETQ. The CDR3 DNA reads TGCGCCAGCAGCCCTGAGGCGGGGCCCTACACCTTC. Translating it yields CASSPEAGPYTF.

The chain recombines TRBV7-6 with TRBJ1-1; D not resolved. Germline V gene data show CDR1 as SGHVS and CDR2 as FNYEAQ. CDR3 length equals 13 residues. V was cut by 1 base and J by 1 base, with 4 bases left in between. The CDR3 DNA sequence: TGTGCCAGCAGCTTAGAAGCGAACACTGAAGCTTTCTTT. It codes for CASSLEANTEAFF.

The genes are TRBV5-1 and TRBJ1-1, with 8 bases lining up with TRBD1. Losses at the gene ends were 5 bases for V and 5 bases for J; bases not matched to a gene: 8. The length of the CDR3 is 14 residues. The V gene's germline CDR1 is SGHRS and CDR2 YFSETQ. CDR3 residues: CASREWTGSTEAFF. CDR3 in DNA: TGCGCCAGCAGAGAATGGACAGGGTCGACTGAAGCTTTCTTT.

A single count supports this clone. The chain employs TRBV27 and TRBJ2-7, with TRBD1 matching over 9 bases. The CDR3 has 15 amino acids. Per the germline V gene, CDR1 is MNHEY and CDR2 is SMNVEV (reference sequence). V lost 7 bases to trimming and J lost 1 base; unmatched junction nucleotides: 8. CDR3 coding DNA: TGTGCCAGCAAATCCATTGGGACAGGGTCCTACGAGCAGTACTTC. This translates into CASKSIGTGSYEQYF.

V usage is TRBV6-6 and J usage is TRBJ2-5, with D tentatively TRBD1 or TRBD2 (5 bases each). Germline assignment: CDR1 MNHNY and CDR2 SVGAGI (reference sequence). The V and J ends lost 0 bases and 5 bases respectively, with 16 bases between them. The CDR3 has 16 amino acids. CDR3 residues: CASSYSRGEGFETQYF. The CDR3, as DNA: TGTGCCAGCAGTTACTCGAGGGGAGAGGGATTCGAGACCCAGTACTTC.

CDR3 DNA: TGTGCCAGCAGTCTGGGGGGGCGCGTTGGCTACACCTTC. This gives the protein CASSLGGRVGYTF. V is TRBV2 and J is TRBJ1-2; D might be TRBD1 (6 bases). The V and J ends lost 5 bases and 7 bases respectively, with 14 bases between them. The CDR3 totals 13 residues. The germline V gene encodes CDR1 SNHLY and CDR2 FYNNEI.

V usage is TRBV5-1 and J usage is TRBJ2-7; tentative D call: TRBD1 (6 bases). The CDR3 has 18 amino acids. V was clipped by 0 bases and J by 0 bases, with 19 bases between them. Germline loops: CDR1 SGHRS, CDR2 YFSETQ. This CDR3 reads CASSLAPLQGPNSYEQYF. CDR3 coding DNA: TGCGCCAGCAGCTTGGCTCCCTTGCAGGGGCCCAACTCCTACGAGCAGTACTTC.

This chain uses TRBV13 with TRBJ2-1; D is unresolved. CDR3 length: 15 residues. The germline CDR1 and CDR2 sequences are PRHDT and FYEKMQ (reference sequence). Trimming stripped 1 base from V and 0 bases from J, with 7 bases between. The chain's CDR3 is CASSLDEDSYNEQFF. The CDR3 nucleotides read TGTGCCAGCAGCTTAGATGAAGACTCCTACAATGAGCAGTTCTTC.

The rearrangement joins TRBV7-9 to TRBJ2-1; D uncertain. The CDR3 loop spans 13 amino acids. The germline V and J ends were trimmed by 5 bases and 6 bases, with 11 bases remaining between them. CDR1 SEHNR and CDR2 FQNEAQ come from the germline V gene (reference sequence). The CDR3 DNA follows: TGTGCCAGCAGCGCCGAGAGAGGCAATGAGCAGTTCTTC. Residues: CASSAERGNEQFF.

The V and J genes are TRBV15 and TRBJ1-5; D is possibly TRBD1 (5 bases). The CDR3 loop spans 16 amino acids. Germline CDR1 and CDR2: LNHNV and YYDKDF (reference sequence). V was trimmed by 0 bases and J by 9 bases, leaving 18 bases between them. CDR3 nucleotides: TGTGCCACCAGCAGAGATCTAGACAGTCCGTGGTGGCCCCAGCATTTT. This translates into CATSRDLDSPWWPQHF.

This clone was detected only once. The chain joins TRBV6-5 to TRBJ2-2; maybe TRBD1 (5 bases). This CDR3 comprises 15 residues. Germline V CDR1 and CDR2: MNHEY, SVGAGI. V gave up 7 bases and J gave up 3 bases, with 15 bases separating them. The CDR3 coding sequence is TGTGCCAGCACACAGGCCCTATTCGACACCGGGGAGCTGTTTTTT. Its translation is CASTQALFDTGELFF.

The chain recombines TRBV19 with TRBJ1-1; 9 bases match TRBD1. The CDR3 totals 15 residues. The germline gives CDR1 LNHDA, CDR2 SQIVND (reference sequence). V lost 3 bases and J lost 6; bases outside the gene matches: 8. CDR3 sequence reads: CASSILPGQGPEAFF. CDR3 coding DNA: TGTGCCAGTAGTATTCTACCGGGACAGGGCCCTGAAGCTTTCTTT. The full variable domain, in which reference TRBV19 and TRBJ1-1 provide the parts outside the CDR3, is DGGITQSPKYLFRKEGQNVTLSCEQNLNHDAMYWYRQDPGQGLRLIYYSQIVNDFQKGDIAEGYSVSREKKESFPLTVTSAQKNPTAFYLCASSILPGQGPEAFFGQGTRLTVV.

The V gene is TRBV27, the J gene TRBJ2-1; 7 bases match TRBD1. Germline V gene lookup returns CDR1 MNHEY and CDR2 SMNVEV (reference sequence). The CDR3 runs 15 residues. The J segment lost 3 bases and the V segment lost 5 bases, leaving 7 bases of the junction unmatched. The CDR3 sequence is CASSPGTALYNEQFF. The CDR3 bases are TGTGCCAGCAGTCCCGGGACAGCCCTCTACAATGAGCAGTTCTTC.

The V call is TRBV7-9, the J call TRBJ2-3; 8 nucleotides line up with TRBD2. After removal of 4 bases from V and 5 bases from J, the junction contained 17 bases not matched to a gene. The CDR3 totals 18 residues. CDR1 and CDR2 from the germline V gene are SEHNR and FQNEAQ (reference sequence). CDR3 DNA sequence: TGTGCCAGCAGCTCCGGTCCCCGGAGCAGCGGGAGTATAGATACGCAGTATTTT. Its protein is CASSSGPRSSGSIDTQYF.

This clone has a single count. V gene TRBV6-1 combines with J gene TRBJ2-7; unclear D gene. V lost 6 bases to trimming and J lost 2 bases, with 14 bases between them. Germline-derived CDR1 and CDR2 are MNHNS and SASEGT. This CDR3 spans 14 amino acids. The CDR3 spells CASSLLGVAYEQYV. The CDR3 DNA sequence: TGTGCCAGCAGCCTTCTCGGCGTAGCCTACGAGCAGTACGTC.

This sequence joins TRBV28 and TRBJ2-2, with D possibly being TRBD1 or TRBD2 (6 bases each). Germline CDR1 is MDHEN and CDR2 is SYDVKM. This CDR3 is built from 15 residues. V was clipped by 3 bases and J by 4 bases, with 12 bases between them. The CDR3 region has the DNA TGTGCCAGCAGTTTGAAGGGGGGCGGCACCGGGGAGCTGTTTTTT. Translation gives CASSLKGGGTGELFF.

This chain connects TRBV28 to TRBJ2-2; the D gene is possibly TRBD1 (6 bases). V lost 1 base and J lost 5, with 14 bases in between. This CDR3 region has 16 residues. The germline V gene encodes CDR1 MDHEN and CDR2 SYDVKM. The CDR3 spells CASSLSSTGTTGELFF. The CDR3 coding sequence is TGTGCCAGCAGTTTATCTAGTACAGGGACGACCGGGGAGCTGTTTTTT. Filled out from reference TRBV28 and TRBJ2-2, the complete variable domain reads DVKVTQSSRYLVKRTGEKVFLECVQDMDHENMFWYRQDPGLGLRLIYFSYDVKMKEKGDIPEGYSVSREKKERFSLILESASTNQTSMYLCASSLSSTGTTGELFFGEGSRLTVL.

About this clone: Mismatch with germline at one junction end may stem from a read error. The chain links TRBV11-2 to TRBJ1-3, with no clear D. CDR3 length equals 16 residues. Per germline, CDR1 SGHAT and CDR2 FQNNGV. The CDR3 region is CASSLAQAHSGNTIYF. In nucleotides, the CDR3 is TGTGCCAGCAGTTTAGCTCAGGCGCACTCTGGAAACACCATATATTTT.

This clone occurred once. This chain joins TRBV7-9 and TRBJ2-5; maybe TRBD1 (6 bases). The CDR3 has 13 amino acids. Trimming removed 5 bases from V and 4 bases from J, with 11 bases in between. In germline, CDR1 is SEHNR, CDR2 FQNEAQ (reference sequence). This chain's CDR3 is CASSTRDIETQYF. The CDR3, as DNA: TGTGCCAGCAGCACCCGGGACATAGAGACCCAGTACTTC.

The chain joins TRBV13 to TRBJ2-1, with no clear D. Looked up from germline, CDR1 is PRHDT and CDR2 is FYEKMQ (reference sequence). The CDR3 contains 17 residues. V gave up 4 bases and J gave up 0 bases, with 16 bases separating them. CDR3 loop: CASSSNDSPSSYNEQFF. DNA of the CDR3: TGTGCCAGCAGCTCAAACGACTCCCCCAGCTCCTACAATGAGCAGTTCTTC.

V is TRBV6-5 and J is TRBJ2-2; D is undetermined. This CDR3 contains 14 residues. V was cut by 2 bases and J by 2 bases, with 6 bases left in between. Germline V CDR1 and CDR2: MNHEY, SVGAGI. DNA for the CDR3: TGTGCCAGCAGTTACGGATATAACACCGGGGAGCTGTTTTTT. Translated: CASSYGYNTGELFF.

V is TRBV9 and J is TRBJ2-1; weak D call: TRBD2 (6 bases). The V gene's germline CDR1 is SGDLS and CDR2 YYNGEE. The CDR3 runs to 17 residues. V was trimmed by 0 bases and J by 7 bases, leaving 20 bases between them. The CDR3 nucleotides are TGTGCCAGCAGCGTAGTAGGCGCGGCGGGGTTTTTGAATGAGCAGTTCTTC. Amino acids: CASSVVGAAGFLNEQFF. Combining the CDR3 with reference TRBV9 and TRBJ2-1 gives the whole variable domain DSGVTQTPKHLITATGQRVTLRCSPRSGDLSVYWYQQSLDQGLQFLIQYYNGEERAKGNILERFSAQQFPDLHSELNLSSLELGDSALYFCASSVVGAAGFLNEQFFGPGTRLTVL.

The chain combines TRBV29-1 with TRBJ1-1; D remains ambiguous. V was pared by 1 base and J by 0 bases, with 12 bases between. The CDR3 length is 15 residues. Germline CDR1 and CDR2: SQVTM and ANQGSEA. CDR3 DNA sequence: TGCAGCGTTGAAGTTCCGAGCTTCATGAACACTGAAGCTTTCTTT. Protein sequence: CSVEVPSFMNTEAFF. The full variable domain, in which reference TRBV29-1 and TRBJ1-1 provide the parts outside the CDR3, is SAVISQKPSRDICQRGTSLTIQCQVDSQVTMMFWYRQQPGQSLTLIATANQGSEATYESGFVIDKFPISRPNLTFSTLTVSNMSPEDSSIYLCSVEVPSFMNTEAFFGQGTRLTVV.

The V and J genes are TRBV5-1 and TRBJ2-7; the match to TRBD1 covers 7 bases. V lost 0 bases to trimming and J lost 3 bases; unmatched junction nucleotides: 9. Germline V CDR1 and CDR2: SGHRS, YFSETQ. The CDR3 totals 16 residues. The CDR3 bases are TGCGCCAGCAGCTTGGGGGTGACAGGGACAAACTACGAGCAGTACTTC. It translates to CASSLGVTGTNYEQYF. Variable domain in full (rest from reference TRBV5-1 and TRBJ2-7): KAGVTQTPRYLIKTRGQQVTLSCSPISGHRSVSWYQQTPGQGLQFLFEYFSETQRNKGNFPGRFSGRQFSNSRSEMNVSTLELGDSALYLCASSLGVTGTNYEQYFGPGTRLTVT.